This TCR beta chain is drawn from a study of T cell responses to AZD1222 COVID-19 vaccine. The table came from immunoSEQ multiplex PCR; TCRdb's copy has only in-frame clones and leaves some out. The sample consists of 82,000 or so clones, roughly 90% of them appearing once. Turning to this clone: The antigen is not known.

Study conclusions and caveats: The study found Spike-specific TCR breadth and depth rose after two AZD1222 doses. Among those given AZD1222, only five or six were seropositive at baseline. There were vaccine-associated CD4 TCRs across spike, dominant at 160-218 and 743-854. All repertoire sampling was performed exclusively after the peak T cell response.

Germline-derived CDR1 and CDR2 are LNHDA and SQIVND (reference sequence). The length of the CDR3 is 14 residues. V was cut by 1 base and J by 5 bases, with 12 bases left in between. The starting material was peripheral blood, obtained on day 0 of AZD1222 vaccination. The chain joins TRBV19 to TRBJ2-7; tentative D call: TRBD1 (5 bases). The receptor was isolated from an adult in good health. The CDR3 DNA reads as TGTGCCAGTAGTATAGTTGTGGGGCTCGACGAGCAGTACTTC. Translating it yields CASSIVVGLDEQYF. The full variable domain, in which reference TRBV19 and TRBJ2-7 provide the parts outside the CDR3, is DGGITQSPKYLFRKEGQNVTLSCEQNLNHDAMYWYRQDPGQGLRLIYYSQIVNDFQKGDIAEGYSVSREKKESFPLTVTSAQKNPTAFYLCASSIVVGLDEQYFGPGTRLTVT.